Listed below are T cell receptor beta chains from one sample, sequenced in a study of blood T cell repertoires in COVID-19. TCRdb's table, derived via immunoSEQ multiplex PCR, lists solely in-frame clones and lacks some. The sample has approximately 190,000 clones; more than 70% are singletons. The sample comprised peripheral blood. Receptor source: a middle-aged woman who had recovered from COVID-19. Both conserved end residues are part of each CDR3. The D gene is left open where the match is weak. Clone sizes are given selectively: once, few, many, or a class where the clone is expanded.

size: .; D: .; V: TRBV19; J: TRBJ2-3; CDR3: CASNPGGTDTQYF; DNA: TGTGCCAGTAATCCAGGGGGCACAGATACGCAGTATTTT
size: .; D: .; V: TRBV10-3; J: TRBJ2-1; CDR3: CAIMQVPNEQFF; DNA: TGTGCCATCATGCAGGTTCCCAATGAGCAGTTCTTC
size: .; D: .; V: TRBV4-2; J: TRBJ2-1; CDR3: CASSQDRSSYNEQFF; DNA: TGTGCCAGCAGCCAAGACCGGAGCTCCTACAATGAGCAGTTCTTC
size: .; D: .; V: TRBV7-8; J: TRBJ2-5; CDR3: CASSPARSGTQYF; DNA: TGTGCCAGCAGCCCAGCGAGGTCCGGGACCCAGTACTTC
size: .; D: TRBD1; V: TRBV28; J: TRBJ1-2; CDR3: CASSLGQGYGYTF; DNA: TGTGCCAGCAGCCTTGGACAGGGGTATGGCTACACCTTC
size: .; D: .; V: TRBV30; J: TRBJ2-6; CDR3: CAFSHTSGANVLTF; DNA: TGTGCCTTTTCCCACACCTCTGGGGCCAACGTCCTGACTTTC
size: .; D: .; V: TRBV19; J: TRBJ2-7; CDR3: CASKKAAQDFYEQYF; DNA: TGTGCCAGTAAAAAGGCTGCTCAGGATTTCTACGAGCAGTACTTC
size: .; D: TRBD2; V: TRBV30; J: TRBJ2-3; CDR3: CAWSVLRTSDAPDTQYF; DNA: TGTGCCTGGAGTGTACTACGGACTAGCGACGCTCCAGATACGCAGTATTTT
size: once; D: TRBD1; V: TRBV18; J: TRBJ1-2; CDR3: CASSPGQDSYGYTF; DNA: TGTGCCAGCTCACCGGGACAGGACTCCTATGGCTACACCTTC
size: .; D: .; V: TRBV3-1/TRBV3-2; J: TRBJ2-1; CDR3: CASSQEWRLSYNEQFF; DNA: TGTGCCAGCAGCCAAGAATGGAGGCTCTCCTACAATGAGCAGTTCTTC
size: .; D: TRBD1; V: TRBV4-2; J: TRBJ1-1; CDR3: CASSPGTGGTEAFF; DNA: TGTGCCAGCAGCCCCGGGACAGGGGGCACTGAAGCTTTCTTT
size: .; D: TRBD2; V: TRBV4-3; J: TRBJ2-1; CDR3: CASSGASGRARENEQFF; DNA: TGCGCCAGCAGCGGGGCTAGCGGGAGGGCCAGAGAAAATGAGCAGTTCTTC
size: .; D: TRBD1; V: TRBV27; J: TRBJ1-4; CDR3: CASSLGGTGYEKLFF; DNA: TGTGCCAGCAGCCTAGGCGGGACAGGGTATGAAAAACTGTTTTTT
size: .; D: TRBD1; V: TRBV6-5; J: TRBJ2-5; CDR3: CASSSRGGRETQYF; DNA: TGTGCCAGCAGTTCGCGAGGGGGCCGGGAGACCCAGTACTTC
size: .; D: .; V: TRBV7-9; J: TRBJ1-2; CDR3: CASSGRVEGYTF; DNA: TGTGCCAGCAGCGGCAGGGTTGAGGGCTACACCTTC
size: .; D: .; V: TRBV19; J: TRBJ1-1; CDR3: CASSPPQPRLRQNTEAFF; DNA: TGTGCCAGTAGTCCCCCACAGCCCCGGCTAAGACAGAACACTGAAGCTTTCTTT
size: .; D: .; V: TRBV3-1/TRBV3-2; J: TRBJ2-7; CDR3: CASSQDSGGTAYEQYF; DNA: TGTGCCAGCAGCCAAGACTCAGGCGGGACAGCCTACGAGCAGTACTTC
size: .; D: .; V: TRBV28; J: TRBJ1-1; CDR3: CASSLKTVLSEAFF; DNA: TGTGCCAGCAGTTTAAAGACAGTCTTATCTGAAGCTTTCTTT
size: .; D: .; V: TRBV19; J: TRBJ2-1; CDR3: CASSMRGLSHEQFF; DNA: TGTGCCAGTAGTATGAGGGGACTGTCCCATGAGCAGTTCTTC
size: .; D: TRBD2; V: TRBV4-2; J: TRBJ2-1; CDR3: CASSHRAGDMDEQFF; DNA: TGTGCCAGCAGCCATCGAGCGGGAGACATGGATGAGCAGTTCTTC
size: .; D: TRBD1; V: TRBV5-5; J: TRBJ2-2; CDR3: CASRNDQGAVATGELFF; DNA: TGTGCCAGCAGGAACGATCAGGGGGCTGTGGCCACCGGGGAGCTGTTTTTT
size: .; D: .; V: TRBV7-2; J: TRBJ1-6; CDR3: CASSLGGTFNSPLHF; DNA: TGTGCCAGCAGCCTAGGGGGGACATTTAATTCACCCCTCCACTTT
size: .; D: .; V: TRBV30; J: TRBJ1-1; CDR3: CAWSVRRGTEAFF; DNA: TGTGCCTGGAGTGTACGCAGGGGCACTGAAGCTTTCTTT
size: once; D: .; V: TRBV5-4; J: TRBJ2-1; CDR3: CASSFDTYNEQFF; DNA: TGTGCCAGCAGCTTCGACACCTACAATGAGCAGTTCTTC
size: .; D: TRBD2; V: TRBV7-8; J: TRBJ2-2; CDR3: CASSLVRTSGILYTGELFF; DNA: TGTGCCAGCAGCTTAGTTCGGACTAGCGGGATATTGTACACCGGGGAGCTGTTTTTT
size: medium-sized; D: .; V: TRBV19; J: TRBJ2-3; CDR3: CASSPWRIRDTQYF; DNA: TGTGCCAGTAGCCCTTGGCGGATCCGAGATACGCAGTATTTT
size: .; D: TRBD2; V: TRBV6-1; J: TRBJ2-3; CDR3: CASEPSGSSDTQYF; DNA: TGTGCCAGCGAGCCTAGCGGGAGTTCAGATACGCAGTATTTT
size: .; D: TRBD2; V: TRBV7-6; J: TRBJ2-7; CDR3: CASSTGGTSGYEQYF; DNA: TGTGCCAGCAGCACCGGAGGGACTAGCGGCTACGAGCAGTACTTC
size: .; D: TRBD2; V: TRBV19; J: TRBJ2-5; CDR3: CASSQTSGSLETQYF; DNA: TGTGCCAGTAGTCAAACTAGCGGGAGTTTGGAGACCCAGTACTTC
size: .; D: TRBD1; V: TRBV12-5; J: TRBJ1-4; CDR3: CASARDRANEKLFF; DNA: TGTGCTAGTGCCCGGGACAGGGCAAATGAAAAACTGTTTTTT
size: .; D: .; V: TRBV6-5; J: TRBJ2-3; CDR3: CASTNTDTQYF; DNA: TGTGCCAGCACTAACACAGATACGCAGTATTTT
size: .; D: .; V: TRBV5-1; J: TRBJ1-2; CDR3: CASSLDPDRLDSYGYTF; DNA: TGCGCCAGCAGCTTGGACCCAGACAGGTTGGACTCGTATGGCTACACCTTC
size: once; D: TRBD1; V: TRBV7-2; J: TRBJ1-5; CDR3: CASSLGQGYSNQPQHF; DNA: TGTGCCAGCAGCTTAGGACAGGGATACAGCAATCAGCCCCAGCATTTT
size: few; D: .; V: TRBV29-1; J: TRBJ1-1; CDR3: CSVEGQGPAEAFF; DNA: TGCAGCGTTGAGGGGCAGGGGCCGGCTGAAGCTTTCTTT
size: .; D: .; V: TRBV7-8; J: TRBJ1-2; CDR3: CASSLVGLGFTYGYTF; DNA: TGTGCCAGCAGCTTAGTCGGACTGGGGTTTACCTATGGCTACACCTTC
size: .; D: TRBD2; V: TRBV7-9; J: TRBJ2-7; CDR3: CASSSGLAYEQYF; DNA: TGTGCCAGCAGCTCGGGACTAGCGTACGAGCAGTACTTC
size: .; D: .; V: TRBV15; J: TRBJ1-3; CDR3: CATSRDQGGGNTIYF; DNA: TGTGCCACCAGCAGAGATCAGGGAGGTGGAAACACCATATATTTT
size: .; D: .; V: TRBV12-3/TRBV12-4; J: TRBJ1-2; CDR3: CASSLISYGYTF; DNA: TGTGCCAGCAGTTTAATCTCCTATGGCTACACCTTC
size: .; D: TRBD2; V: TRBV19; J: TRBJ2-1; CDR3: CASSLTSVSYEQFF; DNA: TGTGCCAGTAGCCTCACTAGCGTCTCTTATGAGCAGTTCTTC
size: .; D: .; V: TRBV7-8; J: TRBJ2-7; CDR3: CASSQADWFYEQYF; DNA: TGTGCCAGCAGCCAAGCGGACTGGTTCTACGAGCAGTACTTC
size: many; D: .; V: TRBV27; J: TRBJ1-2; CDR3: CASSSLQELYGYTF; DNA: TGTGCCAGCAGTTCCCTACAGGAACTCTATGGCTACACCTTC
size: once; D: TRBD2; V: TRBV5-1; J: TRBJ2-1; CDR3: CASSLDIAGGPHNEQFF; DNA: TGCGCCAGCAGCTTGGATATAGCGGGAGGGCCCCACAATGAGCAGTTCTTC
size: .; D: TRBD1; V: TRBV2; J: TRBJ1-4; CDR3: CASSLQGFDEKLFF; DNA: TGTGCCAGCAGTCTACAGGGGTTTGATGAAAAACTGTTTTTT
size: .; D: .; V: TRBV3-1/TRBV3-2; J: TRBJ1-4; CDR3: CASSLTGMDEKLFF; DNA: TGTGCCAGCAGCCTAACAGGGATGGATGAAAAACTGTTTTTT
size: .; D: TRBD1; V: TRBV9; J: TRBJ1-2; CDR3: CASSEGDRGYRGYTF; DNA: TGTGCCAGCAGTGAGGGGGACAGGGGCTACCGTGGCTACACCTTC
size: .; D: .; V: TRBV28; J: TRBJ1-5; CDR3: CASSLPLGGGNQPQHF; DNA: TGTGCCAGCAGTTTACCGCTTGGGGGGGGCAATCAGCCCCAGCATTTT
size: few; D: .; V: TRBV29-1; J: TRBJ1-4; CDR3: CSVEGSRDNEKLFF; DNA: TGCAGCGTTGAAGGGTCGCGGGATAATGAAAAACTGTTTTTT
size: .; D: TRBD2; V: TRBV2; J: TRBJ2-7; CDR3: CASSEGVAGGQEQYF; DNA: TGTGCCAGCAGTGAAGGGGTAGCGGGAGGCCAAGAGCAGTACTTC
size: .; D: .; V: TRBV5-1; J: TRBJ2-2; CDR3: CASSLADFNTGELFF; DNA: TGCGCCAGCAGCTTGGCCGACTTTAACACCGGGGAGCTGTTTTTT
size: .; D: .; V: TRBV3-1/TRBV3-2; J: TRBJ1-5; CDR3: CASIPPGAQHF; DNA: TGTGCCAGCATCCCCCCGGGGGCCCAGCATTTT